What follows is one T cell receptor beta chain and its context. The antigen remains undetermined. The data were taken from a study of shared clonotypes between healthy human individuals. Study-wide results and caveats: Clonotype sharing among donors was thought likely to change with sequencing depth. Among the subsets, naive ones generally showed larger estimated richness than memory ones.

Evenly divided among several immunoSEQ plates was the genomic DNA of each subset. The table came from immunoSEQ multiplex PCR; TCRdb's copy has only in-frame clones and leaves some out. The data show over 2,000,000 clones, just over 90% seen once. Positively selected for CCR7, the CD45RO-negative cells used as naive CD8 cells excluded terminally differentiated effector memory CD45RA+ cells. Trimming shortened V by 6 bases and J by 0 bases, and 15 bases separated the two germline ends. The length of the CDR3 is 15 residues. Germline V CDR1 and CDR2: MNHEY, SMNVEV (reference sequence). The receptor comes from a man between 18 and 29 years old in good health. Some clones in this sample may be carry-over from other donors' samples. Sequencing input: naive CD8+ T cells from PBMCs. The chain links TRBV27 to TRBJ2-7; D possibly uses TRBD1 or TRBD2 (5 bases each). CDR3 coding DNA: TGTGCCAGCAGGGGAACCGGGACCCGCTCCTACGAGCAGTACTTC. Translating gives CASRGTGTRSYEQYF.